The 22 T cell receptor beta chains below were found in one sample sequenced in a study of blood T cell repertoires in COVID-19. Profiling relied on immunoSEQ multiplex PCR, and the TCRdb table lists in-frame clones only, not all of them. The sample carries fewer than 250,000 clones, 80% to 90% recorded once. Source material: PBMCs or T cells enriched from blood (not recorded which). The receptors stem from a woman under 30 who had recovered from COVID-19.

The V gene is TRBV4-2, the J gene TRBJ1-1, with 7 bases matching TRBD1. V shed 3 bases, J shed 7 bases, and the junction held 17 bases outside the gene matches. This CDR3 spans 17 amino acids. The germline gives CDR1 LGHNA, CDR2 YNFKEQ. The CDR3, as DNA: TGTGCCAGCAGCCAGGAACACCCCAGACAGGGTAGAGGTGAAGCTTTCTTT. It translates to CASSQEHPRQGRGEAFF.

The J gene is TRBJ2-5, the V gene TRBV6-6; 7 bases match TRBD1. This CDR3 is built from 13 residues. Trimming removed 3 bases from V and 5 bases from J; junction bases left unmatched: 3. Germline loops: CDR1 MNHNY, CDR2 SVGAGI (reference sequence). The CDR3 DNA follows: TGTGCCAGCAGTTATACAGGGGAGGAGACCCAGTACTTC. It yields the protein CASSYTGEETQYF.

This chain uses TRBV7-9 with TRBJ1-2; 9 positions agree with TRBD1. V trimming: 5 bases; J trimming: 5 bases; junction bases outside the gene matches: 3. Germline V gene sequence: CDR1 SEHNR, CDR2 FQNEAQ (reference sequence). There are 13 residues in the CDR3. CDR3 sequence reads: CASSQGQGYGYTF. The CDR3 DNA is TGTGCCAGCAGCCAGGGACAGGGATATGGCTACACCTTC.

Concerning this clone itself: Other DNA sequences in this sample translate to the same CDR3. V and J are TRBV28 and TRBJ1-4; 8 nucleotides agree with TRBD1. Germline V CDR1 and CDR2: MDHEN, SYDVKM. The V gene end was trimmed by 9 bases and the J gene end by 3 bases; junction bases not matched to a gene: 6. The CDR3 sequence is 14 residues long. The CDR3 loop is CASSPGQANEKLFF. CDR3 nucleotide sequence: TGTGCCAGTTCACCGGGACAGGCTAATGAAAAACTGTTTTTT. Variable domain in full (rest from reference TRBV28 and TRBJ1-4): DVKVTQSSRYLVKRTGEKVFLECVQDMDHENMFWYRQDPGLGLRLIYFSYDVKMKEKGDIPEGYSVSREKKERFSLILESASTNQTSMYLCASSPGQANEKLFFGSGTQLSVL.

V gene TRBV7-9 combines with J gene TRBJ1-5; D possibly corresponds to TRBD1 (6 bases). Germline-derived CDR1 and CDR2 are SEHNR and FQNEAQ (reference sequence). CDR3 length equals 17 residues. V lost 2 bases and J lost 4, with 18 bases in between. The DNA for the CDR3 is TGTGCCAGCAGCTTAAGTAGGCCAGGGGAGTGGAATCAGCCCCAGCATTTT. Its protein product is CASSLSRPGEWNQPQHF.

The V gene is TRBV4-1, the J gene TRBJ2-7; 10 bases are a match to TRBD1. V shed 4 bases, J shed 3 bases, and the junction held 6 bases outside the gene matches. Germline CDR1 and CDR2: MGHRA and YSYEKL. This CDR3 is 15 amino acids long. As DNA, the CDR3 is TGCGCCAGCAGCCCCGAGGGACAGGGGAACTACGAGCAGTACTTC. This gives the protein CASSPEGQGNYEQYF.

CDR3 coding DNA: TGTGCCAGCAGGCTAGCGGGGGATTACGAGCAGTACTTC. The encoded protein is CASRLAGDYEQYF. The chain combines TRBV27 with TRBJ2-7; TRBD2 agrees at 10 bases. Trimming at V came to 6 bases and at J to 4 bases, leaving 3 bases not matched to a gene. CDR1 and CDR2 (germline): MNHEY, SMNVEV (reference sequence). The CDR3 is made up of 13 amino acids.

The V gene is TRBV19, the J gene TRBJ2-3; D is possibly TRBD2 (6 bases). The V and J ends lost 9 bases and 5 bases respectively, with 12 bases between them. The CDR3 contains 12 residues. Germline V gene lookup returns CDR1 LNHDA and CDR2 SQIVND (reference sequence). CDR3 residues: CASRLGGDTQYF. CDR3 DNA: TGTGCCAGCCGACTCGGGGGAGATACGCAGTATTTT.

The genes are TRBV9 and TRBJ2-7; D is unclear. Germline V gene lookup returns CDR1 SGDLS and CDR2 YYNGEE. The CDR3 covers 13 residues. V lost 4 bases to trimming and J lost 3 bases, with 11 bases between them. DNA of the CDR3: TGTGCCAGCAGCCCCCAGGTGAGCTACGAGCAGTACTTC. Translated, it gives CASSPQVSYEQYF.

This clone has a single count. The gene calls are TRBV5-6 and TRBJ2-1, with a possible D match to TRBD1 (5 bases). CDR3 length equals 12 residues. Trimming removed 2 bases from V and 7 bases from J, with 7 bases in between. Germline V gives CDR1 SGHDT, CDR2 YYEEEE. CDR3 in amino acids: CASSFRANEQFF. The CDR3 DNA reads as TGTGCCAGCAGCTTCAGGGCGAATGAGCAGTTCTTC.

The V gene is TRBV27, the J gene TRBJ1-1; 7 positions agree with TRBD1. Germline values: CDR1 MNHEY, CDR2 SMNVEV (reference sequence). This CDR3 has 16 amino acids. V lost 5 bases to trimming and J lost 2 bases; unmatched junction nucleotides: 11. DNA for the CDR3: TGTGCCAGCAGTAAGAGCCGGGACAGAGGTAACACTGAAGCTTTCTTT. Translation: CASSKSRDRGNTEAFF.

The rearrangement uses TRBV27 and TRBJ1-2; D is unresolved. Germline CDR1 and CDR2: MNHEY and SMNVEV (reference sequence). V gave up 0 bases and J gave up 5 bases, with 10 bases separating them. This CDR3 contains 14 residues. The CDR3 DNA reads as TGTGCCAGCAGTTTATCGAATCCGGGGTATGGCTACACCTTC. The encoded protein is CASSLSNPGYGYTF.

This clone was observed a handful of times. The V gene is TRBV16, the J gene TRBJ2-5; D is perhaps TRBD2 (7 bases). This CDR3 has 13 residues. Germline-derived CDR1 and CDR2 are KGHSY and FQNENV. The V end lost 4 bases, the J end lost 4 bases, and 10 bases lay between the germline ends. This chain's CDR3 is CASSPAGAETQYF. In nucleotides, the CDR3 is TGTGCCAGCAGCCCGGCGGGGGCAGAGACCCAGTACTTC. The full variable domain, in which reference TRBV16 and TRBJ2-5 provide the parts outside the CDR3, is GEEVAQTPKHLVRGEGQKAKLYCAPIKGHSYVFWYQQVLKNEFKFLISFQNENVFDETGMPKERFSAKCLPNSPCSLEIQATKLEDSAVYFCASSPAGAETQYFGPGTRLLVL.

The gene calls are TRBV2 and TRBJ2-2; 11 nucleotides line up with TRBD2. The CDR3 runs 16 residues. With V trimmed by 4 bases and J by 2 bases, 3 bases remained unmatched. In germline, CDR1 is SNHLY, CDR2 FYNNEI. CDR3 amino acids: CASSGGTSGNTGELFF. DNA of the CDR3: TGTGCCAGCAGTGGCGGGACTAGCGGAAACACCGGGGAGCTGTTTTTT.

The chain recombines TRBV9 with TRBJ2-6; D is uncertain. This CDR3 is 15 amino acids long. The germline CDR1 and CDR2 sequences are SGDLS and YYNGEE. Trimming shortened V by 6 bases and J by 0 bases, and 10 bases separated the two germline ends. For the CDR3, the DNA is TGTGCCAGCACCCATACAGACTCTGGGGCCAACGTCCTGACTTTC. Translating gives CASTHTDSGANVLTF.

The rearrangement links TRBV15 to TRBJ1-1, with D possibly being TRBD1 (6 bases). CDR1 and CDR2 from the germline V gene are LNHNV and YYDKDF (reference sequence). The V gene lost 4 bases and the J gene lost 4 bases, with 10 bases spanning the gap. This CDR3 has 13 residues. CDR3 sequence (DNA): TGTGCCACCAGCAAAGGACAGCCCACTGAAGCTTTCTTT. As protein: CATSKGQPTEAFF.

The CDR3 DNA is TGCGCCAGCAGCCAAGGATTGTCTAGCGGGACAGATACGCAGTATTTT. It codes for CASSQGLSSGTDTQYF. The rearrangement joins TRBV4-1 to TRBJ2-3, with 8 bases matching TRBD2. V lost 1 base and J lost 3; bases outside the gene matches: 6. Germline V gives CDR1 MGHRA, CDR2 YSYEKL. This CDR3 spans 16 amino acids.

In its sample, this clone was seen once. The chain joins TRBV9 to TRBJ2-4; 8 bases agree with TRBD1. V was clipped by 6 bases and J by 7 bases; unmatched bases: 9. Germline values: CDR1 SGDLS, CDR2 YYNGEE. The CDR3 loop spans 14 amino acids. The chain's CDR3 is CASKRQGPGNIQYF. As DNA, the CDR3 is TGTGCCAGCAAAAGACAGGGGCCTGGGAACATTCAGTACTTC.

The count of this clone is one. The V gene is TRBV28, the J gene TRBJ2-1; 7 bases line up with TRBD1. Germline CDR1 is MDHEN and CDR2 is SYDVKM. V was pared by 5 bases and J by 8 bases, with 9 bases of the junction left unmatched. The CDR3 has 14 residues. The CDR3 DNA reads TGTGCCAGCAGTACAAGACAGGGACCCCATGAGCAGTTCTTC. Its translation: CASSTRQGPHEQFF.

The V gene is TRBV30, the J gene TRBJ1-1; 8 bases map to TRBD1. Germline assignment: CDR1 GTSNPN and CDR2 SVGIG (reference sequence). Trimming at V came to 1 base and at J to 2 bases, leaving 9 bases not matched to a gene. CDR3 length equals 16 residues. The CDR3 bases are TGTGCCTGGAGTGAAAGGACAGGGCGGAGAAACACTGAAGCTTTCTTT. It yields the protein CAWSERTGRRNTEAFF.

This clone was counted a single time. Other DNA sequences in the sample encode the same CDR3. The chain couples TRBV9 to TRBJ1-1, with TRBD1 as a possible D gene (5 bases). The CDR3 runs 14 residues. The germline CDR1 and CDR2 sequences are SGDLS and YYNGEE. Trimming left V 3 bases short and J 0 bases short, with 9 bases between. The CDR3: CASSAGHMNTEAFF. CDR3 DNA: TGTGCCAGCAGCGCCGGACACATGAACACTGAAGCTTTCTTT.

V gene TRBV9 combines with J gene TRBJ1-5; D may be TRBD1 (5 bases). The CDR3 has 15 residues. Trimming cost V 0 bases and J 4 bases, with 11 bases left between them. Germline CDR1 and CDR2: SGDLS and YYNGEE. The CDR3 sequence: CASSVEDSLNQPQHF. In nucleotides, the CDR3 is TGTGCCAGCAGCGTAGAAGACAGTCTAAATCAGCCCCAGCATTTT.